This T cell receptor (beta chain) was obtained from a study of vaccination and CD4 T cells after COVID-19. Study information: Post-vaccination specimens were collected at a median of roughly 65 days following dose two (range 14 to 241). Cellular stimulation was performed using overlapping spike peptides derived from SARS-CoV-2, HCoV-NL63, HCoV-OC43 and HCoV-229E.

The CDR3 consists of 16 residues. The junction had 8 bases not matched to a gene; V was cut back by 3 bases and J by 0 bases. Germline CDR1 reads DFQATT; CDR2 reads SNEGSKA (reference sequence). The sample's treatment: approximately 10-day PBMC culture with coronavirus spike peptide pools or control peptides (ViraFEST assay). Culture conditions combined 2 million to 2.5 million PBMCs per well with about 9.2 IU/ml IL-2 and around 9.2 ug/ml peptide pools. Sequenced with the Oncomine TCR Beta short-read assay was DNA taken from cultured CD4+ T cells. TCRdb ran MiXCR on the PCR reads and lists one entry per CDR3 protein. The profile shows some 14,000 distinct CDR3 sequences, about 31% of them singletons. On this clonotype itself: The antigen remains unidentified.

The clonotype comes from a human donor with COVID-19. The chain couples TRBV20-1 to TRBJ2-7, with 10 nucleotides matching TRBD1. The material sequenced was cultured CD4+ T cells from blood. CDR3 nucleotide sequence: TGCAGTGCTAGGCGTAGGGACAGGGGTCTCTCCTACGAGCAGTACTTC. Its protein is CSARRRDRGLSYEQYF.